Following are 8 T cell receptor beta chains from one sample sequenced in a study of response to subunit inactivated influenza vaccine. Each CDR3 protein is one row after TCRdb ran MiXCR on the RT-PCR reads. The table has 450,000 to 700,000 distinct CDR3 sequences, around 15% seen once. This specimen consisted of PBMCs from blood, obtained approximately 13 days after vaccination. The receptor set was obtained from a middle-aged man who received an inactivated influenza vaccine.

The chain links TRBV5-6 to TRBJ2-7, with 9 bases fitting TRBD1. Germline lookup yields CDR1 SGHDT and CDR2 YYEEEE. After removal of 5 bases from V and 6 bases from J, the junction contained 6 bases not matched to a gene. The CDR3 is 13 amino acids. This chain's CDR3 is CASRFGQGSEQYF. CDR3 coding DNA: TGTGCCAGCAGATTCGGACAGGGGTCCGAGCAGTACTTC.

The chain links TRBV7-2 to TRBJ2-7; possibly TRBD2 for D (5 bases). Trimming took 4 bases from V and 6 from J, leaving 10 bases between them. Germline assignment: CDR1 SGHTA and CDR2 FQGNSA. The length of the CDR3 is 12 residues. CDR3 nucleotides: TGTGCCAGCAGCTGGGCGGGCTTCGAGCAGTACTTC. Protein sequence: CASSWAGFEQYF.

This clonotype was seen only a few times. The chain links TRBV12-3 or TRBV12-4 to TRBJ1-2; D ambiguous. CDR3 length: 14 residues. V was trimmed by 1 base and J by 8 bases, leaving 14 bases between them. The CDR3 sequence: CASSLGAGARGYTF. The CDR3 region has the DNA TGTGCCAGCAGTTTAGGGGCGGGTGCCCGCGGCTACACCTTC.

This chain joins TRBV15 and TRBJ2-3; perhaps TRBD2 as D (6 bases). Germline assignment: CDR1 LNHNV and CDR2 YYDKDF (reference sequence). The germline V and J ends were trimmed by 1 base and 2 bases, with 13 bases remaining between them. There are 16 residues in the CDR3. The CDR3 spells CATSRGLEADTDTQYF. In DNA, the CDR3 is TGTGCCACCAGCAGAGGACTAGAGGCAGACACAGATACGCAGTATTTT.

This clonotype was counted at least ten times. This chain uses TRBV5-1 with TRBJ2-2; D perhaps matches TRBD2 (6 bases). The CDR3 is made up of 16 amino acids. Per germline, CDR1 SGHRS and CDR2 YFSETQ. V lost 1 base, J lost 2 bases, and 12 bases lay in between. CDR3 loop: CASSLLRTTNTGELFF. The CDR3 DNA reads as TGCGCCAGCAGCTTGCTCCGGACTACTAACACCGGGGAGCTGTTTTTT.

The CDR3 nucleotides read TGTGCCAGCAGCGTAGGGGGTGGCGAGCAGTACTTC. It yields the protein CASSVGGGEQYF. This chain joins TRBV9 and TRBJ2-7, with D hard to call. The V and J ends lost 0 bases and 6 bases respectively, with 7 bases between them. The CDR3 runs to 12 residues. Germline loops: CDR1 SGDLS, CDR2 YYNGEE.

The chain recombines TRBV5-5 with TRBJ1-1; D unresolved. V lost 6 bases to trimming and J lost 1 base, with 13 bases between them. The germline V gene has CDR1 SGHKS and CDR2 YYEKEE (reference sequence). The CDR3 is made up of 14 amino acids. The CDR3 reads CASTRDGQNTEAFF. CDR3 nucleotides: TGTGCCAGCACCCGAGACGGGCAGAACACTGAAGCTTTCTTT.

This clonotype has more than one count but fewer than ten. The chain combines TRBV20-1 with TRBJ2-3; TRBD2 agrees at 7 bases. Germline V gene sequence: CDR1 DFQATT, CDR2 SNEGSKA (reference sequence). CDR3 size: 14 residues. Trimming cost V 7 bases and J 0 bases; bases outside gene matches: 7. CDR3: CSGKREGSTDTQYF. The CDR3 coding sequence is TGCAGTGGAAAGAGGGAGGGTAGCACAGATACGCAGTATTTT.